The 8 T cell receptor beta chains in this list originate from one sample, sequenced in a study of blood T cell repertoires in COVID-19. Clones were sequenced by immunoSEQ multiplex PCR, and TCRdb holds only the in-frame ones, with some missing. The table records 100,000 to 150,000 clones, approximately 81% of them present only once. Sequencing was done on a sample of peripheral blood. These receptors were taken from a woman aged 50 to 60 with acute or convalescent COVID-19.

As DNA, the CDR3 is TGTGCCAGCAGCTTGGTAGCGGGAGGTAACGAGCAGTACTTC. Translation gives CASSLVAGGNEQYF. The chain uses TRBV5-4 and TRBJ2-7; TRBD2 aligns across 10 bases. In germline, CDR1 is SGHNT, CDR2 YYREEE (reference sequence). V trimming: 0 bases; J trimming: 5 bases; junction bases outside the gene matches: 2. The CDR3 totals 14 residues.

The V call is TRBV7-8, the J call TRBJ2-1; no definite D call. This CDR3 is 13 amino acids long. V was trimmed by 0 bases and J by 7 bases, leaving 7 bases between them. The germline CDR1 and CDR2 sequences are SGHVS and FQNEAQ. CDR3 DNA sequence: TGTGCCAGCAGCTTAGCCTCGGAGAATGAGCAGTTCTTC. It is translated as CASSLASENEQFF.

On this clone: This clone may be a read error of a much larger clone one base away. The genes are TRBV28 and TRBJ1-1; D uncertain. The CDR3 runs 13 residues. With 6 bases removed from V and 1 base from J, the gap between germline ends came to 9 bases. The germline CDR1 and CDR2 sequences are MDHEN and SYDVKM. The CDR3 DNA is TGTGCCAGCAGCGTAACATCGAACACTGAAGCTTTCTTT. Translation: CASSVTSNTEAFF.

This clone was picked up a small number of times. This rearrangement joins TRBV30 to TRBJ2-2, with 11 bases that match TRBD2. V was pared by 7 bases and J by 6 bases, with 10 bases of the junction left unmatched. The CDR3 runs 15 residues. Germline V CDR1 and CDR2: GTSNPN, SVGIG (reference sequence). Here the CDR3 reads CASNPLAGGAGELFF. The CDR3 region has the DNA TGTGCCTCAAACCCCTTAGCGGGGGGGGCCGGGGAGCTGTTTTTT.

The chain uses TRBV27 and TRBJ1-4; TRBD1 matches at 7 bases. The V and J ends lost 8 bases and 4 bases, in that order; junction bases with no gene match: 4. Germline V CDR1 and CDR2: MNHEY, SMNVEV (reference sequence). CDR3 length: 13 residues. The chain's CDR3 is CASSGTVNEKLFF. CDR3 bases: TGTGCCAGCTCCGGGACAGTTAATGAAAAACTGTTTTTT.

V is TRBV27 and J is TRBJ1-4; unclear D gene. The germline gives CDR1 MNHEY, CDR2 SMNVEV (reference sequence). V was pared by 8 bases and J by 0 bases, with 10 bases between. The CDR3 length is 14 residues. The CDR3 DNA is TGTGCCAGCGGCGGGTTAGCAACTAATGAAAAACTGTTTTTT. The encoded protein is CASGGLATNEKLFF.

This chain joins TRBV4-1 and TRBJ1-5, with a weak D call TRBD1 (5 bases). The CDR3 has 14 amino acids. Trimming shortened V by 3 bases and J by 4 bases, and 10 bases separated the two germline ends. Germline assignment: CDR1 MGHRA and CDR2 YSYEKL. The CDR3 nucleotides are TGCGCCAGCAGCCAGGTTACAGGTAATCAGCCCCAGCATTTT. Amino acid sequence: CASSQVTGNQPQHF.

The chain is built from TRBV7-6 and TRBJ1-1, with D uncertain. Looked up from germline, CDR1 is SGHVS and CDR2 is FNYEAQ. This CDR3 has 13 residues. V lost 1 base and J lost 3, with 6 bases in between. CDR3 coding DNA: TGTGCCAGCAGCTTAGGAGGGCACACTGAAGCTTTCTTT. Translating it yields CASSLGGHTEAFF.